These 24 T cell receptor beta chains came from one sample sequenced in a study of metastatic and nonmetastatic thyroid tumors. MiXCR reprocessed the PCR reads for TCRdb. Of 25,000 to 30,000 clones listed, around 25% are singletons. All patients reached thyroid surgery having received no treatment beforehand. The sequencing sample was made of blood. The receptor source for this set is a female donor with papillary thyroid cancer or a benign thyroid nodule (not recorded which). Some clones in this sample may be carry-over from other donors' samples.

This clone was detected ten times or more. The V call is TRBV3-1, the J call TRBJ1-5; the D is unclear. The CDR3 loop spans 15 amino acids. Germline lookup yields CDR1 LGHDT and CDR2 YNNKEL (reference sequence). V was trimmed by 4 bases and J by 4 bases, leaving 14 bases between them. CDR3 nucleotide sequence: TGTGCCAGCAGCCTGAGTTCGACCCTTAATCAGCCCCAGCATTTT. Translation gives CASSLSSTLNQPQHF.

There are many counts of this clone. This chain connects TRBV7-3 to TRBJ2-2, with D unclear. Looked up from germline, CDR1 is SGHTA and CDR2 is FQGTGA. This CDR3 comprises 15 residues. V dropped 2 bases and J dropped 5 bases, with 12 bases sitting between them. DNA of the CDR3: TGTGCCAGCAGCTTATACGGAAAACAGACCGGGGAGCTGTTTTTT. Protein sequence: CASSLYGKQTGELFF.

This clone was counted many times. Its ends do not fully match the called genes, so a read error is possible. The chain is built from TRBV7-7 and TRBJ2-1, with D possibly matching TRBD1 (5 bases). The germline V gene encodes CDR1 SSHAT and CDR2 FNYEAQ (reference sequence). The CDR3 is 13 residues long. The CDR3: CASSRTSQGEQFF. The CDR3, as DNA: TGTGCTAGCAGCCGGACGTCCCAGGGTGAGCAGTTCTTC. Looking up the rest from reference TRBV7-7 and TRBJ2-1 gives the full variable domain: GAGVSQSPRYKVTKRGQDVTLRCDPISSHATLYWYQQALGQGPEFLTYFNYEAQPDKSGLPSDRFSAERPEGSISTLTIQRTEQRDSAMYRCASSRTSQGEQFFGPGTRLTVL.

This clone came up many times. The chain carries TRBV4-2 and TRBJ2-6; D might be TRBD2 (5 bases). Per germline, CDR1 LGHNA and CDR2 YNFKEQ. The CDR3 extends over 16 amino acids. V was pared by 0 bases and J by 0 bases, with 6 bases between. The CDR3 sequence is CASSQEGSSGANVLTF. For the CDR3, the DNA is TGTGCCAGCAGCCAAGAGGGGAGCTCTGGGGCCAACGTCCTGACTTTC.

This chain links TRBV20-1 with TRBJ2-1, with D uncertain. Trimming pared 3 bases from V and 10 bases from J, leaving 13 bases between. CDR1 DFQATT and CDR2 SNEGSKA come from the germline V gene (reference sequence). The CDR3 has 12 amino acids. The chain's CDR3 is CSASSRANEQFF. The CDR3 DNA follows: TGCAGTGCTAGCTCCCGTGCGAACGAGCAGTTCTTC.

As for this clone: At one boundary the junction diverges from the germline segment, which might be a read error. The CDR3 nucleotides read TGTGCCACCAGCAGAGGACAGGGGGTCTACAACGAGCAGTTCTTC. This codes for CATSRGQGVYNEQFF. The V and J genes are TRBV15 and TRBJ2-1; 9 bases are a match to TRBD1. The CDR3 spans 15 residues. Germline CDR1 LNHNV, CDR2 YYDKDF (reference sequence).

The table lists this clone with many counts. The V gene is TRBV5-6, the J gene TRBJ1-2; a possible D gene is TRBD1 (5 bases). The CDR3 is 14 residues long. The germline CDR1 and CDR2 sequences are SGHDT and YYEEEE. Between the trimmed V and J ends, which lost 0 bases and 4 bases, there was a span of 10 bases. The CDR3 protein is CASSLEAGSYGYTF. The CDR3 DNA is TGTGCCAGCAGCTTGGAAGCAGGGTCCTATGGCTACACCTTC.

This chain connects TRBV7-2 to TRBJ2-7; D perhaps matches TRBD1 (6 bases). Germline CDR1 SGHTA, CDR2 FQGNSA. This CDR3 is built from 14 residues. The V end lost 2 bases, the J end lost 4 bases, and 12 bases lay between the germline ends. The CDR3 reads CASSLRQASYEQYF. As DNA, the CDR3 is TGTGCCAGCAGCTTAAGACAGGCAAGTTACGAGCAGTACTTC.

By share, this clone counts as medium-sized. CDR3 loop: CASTDSSQATIYF. Written as DNA, the CDR3 is TGTGCCAGCACCGACAGTTCCCAAGCCACCATATATTTT. V is TRBV6-1 and J is TRBJ1-3, with a tentative D call TRBD1 (5 bases). Trimming removed 7 bases at V and 9 bases at J, with 16 bases between. The CDR3 is 13 residues long. Germline CDR1 and CDR2: MNHNS and SASEGT.

There are many counts of this clone. The chain joins TRBV7-2 to TRBJ2-1; tentative D call: TRBD1 (5 bases). This CDR3 is 12 amino acids long. Trimming cost V 5 bases and J 7 bases, with 9 bases left between them. The germline gives CDR1 SGHTA, CDR2 FQGNSA. Here the CDR3 DNA reads TGTGCCAGCAGCCCTGACAGAAATGAGCAGTTCTTC. This gives the protein CASSPDRNEQFF.

This clone has a count of ten or more. The CDR3 is CASSRGGPDYGYTF. DNA of the CDR3: TGTGCCAGCAGTAGAGGGGGGCCGGACTATGGCTACACCTTC. The chain links TRBV6-1 to TRBJ1-2; D might be TRBD1 (6 bases). Germline CDR1 is MNHNS and CDR2 is SASEGT. V lost 5 bases and J lost 3, with 13 bases in between. This CDR3 contains 14 residues.

This clone was seen ten or more times. The chain employs TRBV11-2 and TRBJ2-1, with 11 bases identical to TRBD2. The germline V gene has CDR1 SGHAT and CDR2 FQNNGV. Trimming took 5 bases from V and 6 from J; bases not matched to a gene: 3. The CDR3 is 14 residues long. Here the CDR3 reads CASSLGTSGNEQFF. CDR3 nucleotides: TGTGCCAGCAGCCTCGGGACTAGCGGCAATGAGCAGTTCTTC. The full variable domain, its missing parts supplied by reference TRBV11-2 and TRBJ2-1, is EAGVAQSPRYKIIEKRQSVAFWCNPISGHATLYWYQQILGQGPKLLIQFQNNGVVDDSQLPKDRFSAERLKGVDSTLKIQPAKLEDSAVYLCASSLGTSGNEQFFGPGTRLTVL.

In its sample, this clone was seen many times. The genes are TRBV7-3 and TRBJ2-5; 8 positions match TRBD1. This CDR3 has 14 amino acids. Germline CDR1 reads SGHTA; CDR2 reads FQGTGA. V shed 3 bases and J 4 bases; nucleotides not matched to a gene: 4. CDR3 region: CASSFDRGTETQYF. The CDR3 DNA reads TGTGCCAGCAGCTTCGACAGGGGTACAGAGACCCAGTACTTC.

The V gene is TRBV4-3, the J gene TRBJ1-1, with TRBD1 as a possible D gene (5 bases). The CDR3 consists of 15 residues. V lost 4 bases to trimming and J lost 1 base, with 13 bases between them. Germline CDR1 reads LGHNA; CDR2 reads YSLEER. CDR3: CASSRGGRRNTEAFF. The DNA for the CDR3 is TGCGCCAGCAGCCGGGGGGGAAGGAGGAACACTGAAGCTTTCTTT.

This chain links TRBV28 with TRBJ2-3; 8 nucleotides agree with TRBD2. Germline V gene lookup returns CDR1 MDHEN and CDR2 SYDVKM. This CDR3 region has 14 residues. Trimming took 5 bases from V and 5 from J; bases not matched to a gene: 6. DNA of the CDR3: TGTGCCAGCAGTATAGCGGGGATGCTAGATACGCAGTATTTT. Amino acids: CASSIAGMLDTQYF.

In its sample, this clone was seen many times. The chain joins TRBV20-1 to TRBJ1-2, with D perhaps matching TRBD1 (6 bases). The germline V gene encodes CDR1 DFQATT and CDR2 SNEGSKA (reference sequence). The V end was cut by 3 bases, the J end by 8 bases, with 16 bases between. The CDR3 is made up of 13 amino acids. The CDR3 nucleotides are TGCAGTGCTAGTATAGGGGGGAAGGACGGCTACACCTTC. This codes for CSASIGGKDGYTF.

This clone was observed many times. The chain joins TRBV5-6 to TRBJ1-3, with 9 nucleotides matching TRBD1. The CDR3 loop spans 15 amino acids. V lost 1 base and J lost 3; bases outside the gene matches: 2. The germline V gene encodes CDR1 SGHDT and CDR2 YYEEEE. CDR3: CASSLLGQGGNTIYF. The CDR3 DNA reads as TGTGCCAGCAGCTTGTTGGGACAGGGTGGAAACACCATATATTTT.

This clone rates as medium-sized. The chain employs TRBV18 and TRBJ1-2, with TRBD1 matching over 9 bases. The trim removed 3 bases at V and 6 bases at J, leaving 2 bases unmatched. Germline V CDR1 and CDR2: KGHSH, LQKENI. The CDR3 covers 13 residues. CDR3 in amino acids: CASSPGTGNGYTF. The CDR3 region has the DNA TGTGCCAGCTCACCGGGGACAGGGAATGGCTACACCTTC.

This clone was detected only a few times. One end of the junction is discordant with germline, which a read error may explain. The CDR3 coding sequence is TGTGCCAGCAGTCGGGGGATTGCAAATAATGAAAAACTGTCTTTT. This codes for CASSRGIANNEKLSF. This rearrangement joins TRBV27 to TRBJ1-4; a possible D gene is TRBD1 (5 bases). CDR1 and CDR2 from the germline V gene are MNHEY and SMNVEV (reference sequence). CDR3 length: 15 amino acids.

The chain links TRBV20-1 to TRBJ1-2; unclear D gene. The germline V gene has CDR1 DFQATT and CDR2 SNEGSKA (reference sequence). V was clipped by 8 bases and J by 1 base, with 20 bases between them. The CDR3 is 15 residues long. CDR3 amino acids: CSPRPVKASNYGYTF. CDR3 bases: TGCAGTCCGCGGCCCGTAAAGGCTAGTAACTATGGCTACACCTTC.

A few counts support this clone. Just one base apart from a much larger clone, this may be a read error. The V and J genes are TRBV7-9 and TRBJ2-1, with D hard to call. CDR3 length: 13 residues. With 1 base removed from V and 8 bases from J, the gap between germline ends came to 9 bases. Germline CDR1 reads SEHNR; CDR2 reads FQNEAQ (reference sequence). The CDR3 coding sequence is TGTGCCAGCAGCTTAGTTGAGGCGTATGAGCAGTTCTTC. Protein: CASSLVEAYEQFF.

The chain combines TRBV4-1 with TRBJ2-7; 7 nucleotides match TRBD2. Germline lookup yields CDR1 MGHRA and CDR2 YSYEKL. V was pared by 2 bases and J by 2 bases, with 9 bases of the junction left unmatched. The CDR3 has 16 amino acids. The CDR3 protein is CASSQSNRAGAYEQYF. The DNA for the CDR3 is TGCGCCAGCAGCCAAAGTAACCGGGCGGGGGCCTACGAGCAGTACTTC.

This chain connects TRBV6-1 to TRBJ2-3; D ambiguous. The CDR3 totals 14 residues. Per the germline V gene, CDR1 is MNHNS and CDR2 is SASEGT. V lost 7 bases to trimming and J lost 2 bases, with 13 bases between them. The CDR3 loop reads CASILLDVTDTQYF. The DNA for the CDR3 is TGTGCCAGCATCCTCCTGGACGTCACAGATACGCAGTATTTT.

The V gene is TRBV4-1, the J gene TRBJ2-1; 13 nucleotides align to TRBD2. V shed 4 bases and J 5 bases; nucleotides not matched to a gene: 14. The CDR3 covers 19 residues. Looked up from germline, CDR1 is MGHRA and CDR2 is YSYEKL. The CDR3: CASSRIEWGLAGKDNEQFF. The CDR3 DNA is TGCGCCAGCAGCCGGATCGAATGGGGACTAGCGGGGAAAGACAATGAGCAGTTCTTC.